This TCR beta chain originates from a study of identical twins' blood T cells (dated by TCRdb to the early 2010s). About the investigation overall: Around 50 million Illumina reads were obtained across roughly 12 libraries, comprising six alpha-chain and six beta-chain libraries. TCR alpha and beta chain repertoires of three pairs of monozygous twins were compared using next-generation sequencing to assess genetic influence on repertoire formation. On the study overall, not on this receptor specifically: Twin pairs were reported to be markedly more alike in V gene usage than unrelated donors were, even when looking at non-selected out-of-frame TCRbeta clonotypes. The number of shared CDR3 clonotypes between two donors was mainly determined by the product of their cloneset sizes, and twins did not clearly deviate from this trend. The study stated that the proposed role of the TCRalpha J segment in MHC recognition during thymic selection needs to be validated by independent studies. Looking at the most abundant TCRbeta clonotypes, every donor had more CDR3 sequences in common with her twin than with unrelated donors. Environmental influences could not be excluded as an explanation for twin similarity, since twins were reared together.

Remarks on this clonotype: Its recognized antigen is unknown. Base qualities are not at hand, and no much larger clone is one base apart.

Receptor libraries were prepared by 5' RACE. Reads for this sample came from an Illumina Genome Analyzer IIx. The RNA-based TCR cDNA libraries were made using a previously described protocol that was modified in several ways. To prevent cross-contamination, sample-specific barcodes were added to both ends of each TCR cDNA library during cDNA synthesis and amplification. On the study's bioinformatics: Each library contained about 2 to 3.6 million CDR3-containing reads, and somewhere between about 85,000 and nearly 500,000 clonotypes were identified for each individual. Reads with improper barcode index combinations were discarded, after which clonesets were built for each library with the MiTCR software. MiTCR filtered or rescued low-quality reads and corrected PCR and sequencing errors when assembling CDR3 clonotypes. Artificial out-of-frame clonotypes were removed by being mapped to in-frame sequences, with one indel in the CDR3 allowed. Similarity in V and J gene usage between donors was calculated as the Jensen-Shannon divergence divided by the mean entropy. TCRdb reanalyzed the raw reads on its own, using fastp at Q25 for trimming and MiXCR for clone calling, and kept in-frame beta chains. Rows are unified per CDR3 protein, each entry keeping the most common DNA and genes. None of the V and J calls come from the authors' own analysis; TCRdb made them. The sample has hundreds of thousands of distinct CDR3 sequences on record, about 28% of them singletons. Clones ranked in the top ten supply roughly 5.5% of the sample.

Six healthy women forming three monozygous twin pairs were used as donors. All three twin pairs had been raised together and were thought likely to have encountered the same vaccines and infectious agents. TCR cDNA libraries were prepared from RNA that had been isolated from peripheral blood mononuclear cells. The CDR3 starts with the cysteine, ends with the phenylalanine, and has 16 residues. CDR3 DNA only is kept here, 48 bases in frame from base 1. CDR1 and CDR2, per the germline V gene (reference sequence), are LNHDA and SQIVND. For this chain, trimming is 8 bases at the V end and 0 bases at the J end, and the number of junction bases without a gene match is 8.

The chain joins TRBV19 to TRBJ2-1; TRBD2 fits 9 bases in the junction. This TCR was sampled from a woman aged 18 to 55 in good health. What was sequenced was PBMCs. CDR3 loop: CASGLAGLSSYNEQFF. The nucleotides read TGTGCCAGTGGGCTAGCGGGGCTTAGCTCCTACAATGAGCAGTTCTTC.